This T cell receptor (beta chain) was retrieved from a study of blood T cell repertoires in COVID-19. Libraries were prepared by immunoSEQ multiplex PCR; TCRdb keeps only in-frame clonotypes and omits some of them. The top ten clones hold 3.5% to 4.5% of a sample with around 300,000 clones, around 90% of them seen once. The CDR3 loop spans 17 amino acids. Deletions cut 2 bases from V and 2 bases from J, with 15 bases between. CDR1 and CDR2 (germline): ENHRY, SYGVKD. Grouping used clinical history reported by participants in a survey and questionnaire. The receptor was derived from a woman aged 18 to 35 with acute COVID-19. V gene TRBV10-3 combines with J gene TRBJ1-4; D gene uncertain. Sequenced material: PBMCs or T cells enriched from blood (not recorded which). CDR3 amino acids: CAISEGGIRSTNEKLFF. The CDR3 nucleotides are TGTGCCATCAGTGAGGGCGGGATCCGGTCGACTAATGAAAAACTGTTTTTT.